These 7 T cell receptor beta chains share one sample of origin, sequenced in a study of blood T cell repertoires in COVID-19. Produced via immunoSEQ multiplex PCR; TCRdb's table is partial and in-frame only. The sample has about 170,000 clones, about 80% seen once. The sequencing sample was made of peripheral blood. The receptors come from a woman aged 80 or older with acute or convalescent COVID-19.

CDR3 sequence (DNA): TGTGCCAGCAGAAGACAGGGCACCAATGAAAAACTGTTTTTT. Residues: CASRRQGTNEKLFF. This chain links TRBV6-5 with TRBJ1-4; 7 bases are a match to TRBD1. The germline V gene encodes CDR1 MNHEY and CDR2 SVGAGI. V dropped 6 bases and J dropped 5; count of bases not matched to a gene: 6. This CDR3 is 14 amino acids long.

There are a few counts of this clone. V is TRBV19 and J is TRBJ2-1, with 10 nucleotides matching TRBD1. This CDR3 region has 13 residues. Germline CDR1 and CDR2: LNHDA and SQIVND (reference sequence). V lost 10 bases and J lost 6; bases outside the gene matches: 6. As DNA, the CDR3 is TGTGCCACCAGGAGGACAGGGGGCAATGAGCAGTTCTTC. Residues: CATRRTGGNEQFF.

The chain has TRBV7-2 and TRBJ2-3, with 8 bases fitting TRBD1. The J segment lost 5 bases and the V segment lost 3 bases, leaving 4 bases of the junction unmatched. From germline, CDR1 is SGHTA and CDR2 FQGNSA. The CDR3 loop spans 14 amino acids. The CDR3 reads CASSFQGARDTQYF. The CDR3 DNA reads TGTGCCAGCAGCTTCCAGGGGGCCAGAGATACGCAGTATTTT.

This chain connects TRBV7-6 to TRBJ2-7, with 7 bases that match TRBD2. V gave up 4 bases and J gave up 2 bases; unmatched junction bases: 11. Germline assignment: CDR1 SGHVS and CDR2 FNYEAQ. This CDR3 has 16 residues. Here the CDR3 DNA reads TGTGCCAGCAGCTCCGGGGTTGGGGCGGGAGCCTACGAGCAGTACTTC. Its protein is CASSSGVGAGAYEQYF.

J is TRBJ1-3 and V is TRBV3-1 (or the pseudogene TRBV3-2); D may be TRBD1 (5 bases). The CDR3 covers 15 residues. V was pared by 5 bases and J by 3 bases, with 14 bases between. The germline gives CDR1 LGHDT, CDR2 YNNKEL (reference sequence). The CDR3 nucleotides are TGTGCCAGCAGCTCGGGGGAGGGTGGTGGAAACACCATATATTTT. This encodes CASSSGEGGGNTIYF.

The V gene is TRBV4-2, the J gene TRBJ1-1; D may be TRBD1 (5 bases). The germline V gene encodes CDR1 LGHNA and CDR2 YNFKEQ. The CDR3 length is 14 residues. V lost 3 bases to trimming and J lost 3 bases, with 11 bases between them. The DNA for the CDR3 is TGTGCCAGCAGCCAGGGGGGGTGGGACACTGAAGCTTTCTTT. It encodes CASSQGGWDTEAFF.

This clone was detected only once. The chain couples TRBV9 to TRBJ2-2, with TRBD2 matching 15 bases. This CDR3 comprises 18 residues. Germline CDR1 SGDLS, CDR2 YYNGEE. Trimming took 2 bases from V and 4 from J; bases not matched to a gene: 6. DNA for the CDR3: TGTGCCAGCAGCGTCGGGACTAGCGGGAGGCGGGGCACCGGGGAGCTGTTTTTT. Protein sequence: CASSVGTSGRRGTGELFF.